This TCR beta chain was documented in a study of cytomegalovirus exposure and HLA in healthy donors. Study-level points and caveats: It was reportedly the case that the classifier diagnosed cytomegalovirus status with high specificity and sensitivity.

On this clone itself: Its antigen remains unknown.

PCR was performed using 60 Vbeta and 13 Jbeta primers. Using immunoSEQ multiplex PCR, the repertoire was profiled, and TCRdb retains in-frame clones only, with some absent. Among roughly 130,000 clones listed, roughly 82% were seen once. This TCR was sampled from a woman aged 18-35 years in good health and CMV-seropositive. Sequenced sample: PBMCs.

The CDR3 DNA sequence: TGTGCCAGTAGTTTGGGACAAGGAGGCTACACCTTC. Protein sequence: CASSLGQGGYTF. The chain couples TRBV19 to TRBJ1-2; TRBD1 is a possible D gene (6 bases). Trimming took off 5 bases at V and 8 bases at J, with 12 bases between the two ends. Germline CDR1 LNHDA, CDR2 SQIVND (reference sequence). The CDR3 sequence is 12 residues long. The complete variable domain, with remaining parts taken from reference TRBV19 and TRBJ1-2, reads DGGITQSPKYLFRKEGQNVTLSCEQNLNHDAMYWYRQDPGQGLRLIYYSQIVNDFQKGDIAEGYSVSREKKESFPLTVTSAQKNPTAFYLCASSLGQGGYTFGSGTRLTVV.